This passage covers 31 T cell receptor beta chains from one sample sequenced in a study of cytomegalovirus exposure and HLA in healthy donors. The assay was immunoSEQ multiplex PCR, and TCRdb's table has in-frame clones only and misses some. The profile shows about 110,000 clones, almost 90% of them singletons. Input material: PBMCs. These receptors all stem from a young woman in good health and CMV-seronegative.

V usage is TRBV28 and J usage is TRBJ1-2, with D tentatively TRBD1 (5 bases). From germline, CDR1 is MDHEN and CDR2 SYDVKM. The CDR3 is made up of 15 amino acids. V dropped 2 bases and J dropped 7 bases, with 17 bases sitting between them. Here the CDR3 DNA reads TGTGCCAGCAGTTTAGCGGCAGACAGTGGCGGTGGCTACACCTTC. This codes for CASSLAADSGGGYTF.

V gene TRBV6-1 combines with J gene TRBJ2-7; 8 positions agree with TRBD1. The germline gives CDR1 MNHNS, CDR2 SASEGT. The J segment lost 3 bases and the V segment lost 3 bases, leaving 7 bases of the junction unmatched. CDR3 size: 15 residues. This chain's CDR3 is CASSDDGTGLYEQYF. The CDR3 nucleotides read TGTGCCAGCAGTGATGACGGGACAGGCCTCTACGAGCAGTACTTC.

CDR3 bases: TGTGCCAGCAGCAATAGGGAGGGCGAGCAGTACTTC. Translated, it gives CASSNREGEQYF. V is TRBV7-9 and J is TRBJ2-7, with TRBD2 matching 7 bases. This CDR3 contains 12 residues. The V segment lost 5 bases and the J segment 6 bases; nucleotides outside the gene matches: 4. CDR1 and CDR2 from the germline V gene are SEHNR and FQNEAQ (reference sequence).

V usage is TRBV7-2 and J usage is TRBJ2-7; TRBD2 aligns across 11 bases. CDR3 length: 16 residues. The germline V gene encodes CDR1 SGHTA and CDR2 FQGNSA. Trimming at V came to 7 bases and at J to 2 bases, leaving 10 bases not matched to a gene. DNA of the CDR3: TGTGCCAGCACCCCAAGTCTAGCGGGGGGCACCTACGAGCAGTACTTC. Translating it yields CASTPSLAGGTYEQYF. Full variable domain (outside the CDR3, taken from reference TRBV7-2 and TRBJ2-7): GAGVSQSPSNKVTEKGKDVELRCDPISGHTALYWYRQSLGQGLEFLIYFQGNSAPDKSGLPSDRFSAERTGGSVSTLTIQRTQQEDSAVYLCASTPSLAGGTYEQYFGPGTRLTVT.

As to this clone: This sample includes further DNA sequences coding for the same CDR3. Written as DNA, the CDR3 is TGCGCCAGCAGCCAAGATCTAGCGGGGGGGCCAGATACGCAGTATTTT. It is translated as CASSQDLAGGPDTQYF. This sequence joins TRBV4-3 and TRBJ2-3; TRBD2 agrees at 12 bases. The CDR3 extends over 16 amino acids. Germline V gene lookup returns CDR1 LGHNA and CDR2 YSLEER. Trimming at V came to 0 bases and at J to 4 bases, leaving 2 bases not matched to a gene.

For the CDR3, the DNA is TGTGCCAGCAGTTACTCCGCAGGGATCAATGAGCAGTTCTTC. The encoded protein is CASSYSAGINEQFF. This rearrangement joins TRBV6-5 to TRBJ2-1, with D perhaps TRBD1 (5 bases). The CDR3 totals 14 residues. Trimming stripped 0 bases from V and 6 bases from J, with 9 bases between. CDR1 is MNHEY, CDR2 SVGAGI, per germline.

The rearrangement joins TRBV6-1 to TRBJ2-2, with 8 nucleotides matching TRBD2. CDR1 and CDR2 from the germline V gene are MNHNS and SASEGT. This CDR3 spans 14 amino acids. J lost 4 bases, V lost 8 bases, and 6 bases had no gene match. The CDR3 DNA follows: TGTGCCAGCGGGTTAGCGGGGTCCACCGGGGAGCTGTTTTTT. Translated, it gives CASGLAGSTGELFF.

This chain joins TRBV6-1 and TRBJ1-2, with 8 bases identical to TRBD1. There are 14 residues in the CDR3. V gave up 5 bases and J gave up 5 bases; unmatched junction bases: 7. Germline lookup yields CDR1 MNHNS and CDR2 SASEGT. CDR3: CASSSGQGRYGYTF. CDR3 coding DNA: TGTGCCAGCAGTTCCGGACAGGGAAGATATGGCTACACCTTC.

The J gene is TRBJ2-2, the V gene TRBV9; tentatively, D is TRBD1 (5 bases). Germline assignment: CDR1 SGDLS and CDR2 YYNGEE. V lost 0 bases, J lost 2 bases, and 8 bases lay in between. The CDR3 is 15 amino acids. CDR3 protein: CASSVGGGNTGELFF. The CDR3 DNA follows: TGTGCCAGCAGCGTAGGGGGCGGAAACACCGGGGAGCTGTTTTTT.

The chain recombines TRBV7-2 with TRBJ2-5; 11 positions agree with TRBD2. Trimming took 1 base from V and 1 from J; bases not matched to a gene: 2. The germline gives CDR1 SGHTA, CDR2 FQGNSA. This CDR3 contains 16 residues. The chain's CDR3 is CASSLVGTSGQETQYF. The CDR3 DNA reads TGTGCCAGCAGCTTAGTAGGGACTAGCGGCCAAGAGACCCAGTACTTC.

This chain joins TRBV28 and TRBJ1-2, with D possibly being TRBD1 (5 bases). Germline CDR1 MDHEN, CDR2 SYDVKM. The CDR3 runs 14 residues. Trimming shortened V by 10 bases and J by 4 bases, and 19 bases separated the two germline ends. The chain's CDR3 is CATKIQERFYGYTF. The CDR3 DNA sequence: TGTGCCACCAAGATACAGGAGCGATTCTATGGCTACACCTTC.

This chain's CDR3 is CAARLDRGDLGEKLFF. The CDR3 DNA follows: TGTGCCGCCCGACTGGACAGGGGAGATCTTGGTGAAAAACTGTTTTTT. The chain employs TRBV6-8 and TRBJ1-4; 9 bases align to TRBD1. Trimming removed 11 bases from V and 7 bases from J; junction bases left unmatched: 17. CDR3 length: 16 residues. Germline CDR1 is MNHGY and CDR2 is SAAAGT.

The V and J genes are TRBV30 and TRBJ2-7; D may be TRBD1 (6 bases). The V gene's germline CDR1 is GTSNPN and CDR2 SVGIG (reference sequence). This CDR3 is 12 amino acids long. The ends were cut back, 5 bases at V and 6 bases at J, with 14 bases in the middle. CDR3 DNA: TGTGCCTGGCGGGACAATGGGGTCGAGCAGTACTTC. As protein: CAWRDNGVEQYF.

The V call is TRBV7-2, the J call TRBJ1-5; 10 bases are a match to TRBD1. Germline values: CDR1 SGHTA, CDR2 FQGNSA. This CDR3 has 16 amino acids. Trimming took 1 base from V and 5 from J; bases not matched to a gene: 5. The CDR3 nucleotides read TGTGCCAGCAGCTTAGAGGACAGGGGGGTCGATCAGCCCCAGCATTTT. Amino acid sequence: CASSLEDRGVDQPQHF.

The genes are TRBV6-5 and TRBJ1-4; D is uncertain. This CDR3 spans 14 amino acids. Germline V gene lookup returns CDR1 MNHEY and CDR2 SVGAGI. V lost 4 bases to trimming and J lost 4 bases, with 10 bases between them. The CDR3 coding sequence is TGTGCCAGCAGTTCAATTGGCCTTAATGAAAAACTGTTTTTT. It specifies CASSSIGLNEKLFF.

Notes on this clone: This CDR3 is also generated by other DNA sequences in the sample. The chain employs TRBV9 and TRBJ2-7; TRBD2 matches 10 bases. CDR1 is SGDLS and CDR2 is YYNGEE in the germline V gene. V was clipped by 8 bases and J by 2 bases; unmatched bases: 7. The CDR3 is 14 amino acids. CDR3 residues: CASSSGGPPYEQYF. The CDR3 DNA reads TGTGCCAGTTCTAGCGGGGGACCTCCCTACGAGCAGTACTTC.

V usage is TRBV4-3 and J usage is TRBJ2-4; a weak D match, TRBD1 (6 bases). This CDR3 spans 17 amino acids. Trimming stripped 0 bases from V and 3 bases from J, with 15 bases between. Germline V lookup: CDR1 LGHNA, CDR2 YSLEER. The CDR3 sequence is CASSQDHRGGGKNIQYF. DNA of the CDR3: TGCGCCAGCAGCCAAGATCATAGAGGGGGTGGCAAAAACATTCAGTACTTC.

V usage is TRBV11-2 and J usage is TRBJ1-5; 7 positions match TRBD1. The CDR3 is made up of 17 amino acids. From germline, CDR1 is SGHAT and CDR2 FQNNGV. The trim removed 5 bases at V and 5 bases at J, leaving 15 bases unmatched. DNA of the CDR3: TGTGCCAGCAGCCTACCCGCTGGACAGGTGGGTGATCAGCCCCAGCATTTT. As protein: CASSLPAGQVGDQPQHF.

This clone was observed a few times. The chain links TRBV6-4 to TRBJ2-1, with D possibly matching TRBD2 (6 bases). The CDR3 loop spans 14 amino acids. Germline V gene lookup returns CDR1 MRHNA and CDR2 SNTAGT. Trimming cost V 3 bases and J 7 bases, with 13 bases left between them. CDR3 in amino acids: CASSDGGAGNEQFF. Written as DNA, the CDR3 is TGTGCCAGCAGTGATGGCGGGGCCGGGAATGAGCAGTTCTTC.

V is TRBV7-2 and J is TRBJ2-1, with 8 bases that match TRBD2. CDR1 SGHTA and CDR2 FQGNSA come from the germline V gene. V was clipped by 5 bases and J by 0 bases; unmatched bases: 3. This CDR3 has 15 residues. For the CDR3, the DNA is TGTGCCAGCAGCGAGCGGGGGAGCTCCTACAATGAGCAGTTCTTC. It is translated as CASSERGSSYNEQFF.

This chain links TRBV4-3 with TRBJ2-5; D call uncertain. The V and J ends lost 3 bases and 5 bases respectively, with 4 bases between them. The V gene's germline CDR1 is LGHNA and CDR2 YSLEER. The CDR3 has 11 residues. CDR3 sequence (DNA): TGCGCCAGCAGCCACGGGGAGACCCAGTACTTC. The encoded protein is CASSHGETQYF.

The chain couples TRBV5-1 to TRBJ2-2; D is ambiguous. CDR3 size: 13 residues. V was trimmed by 0 bases and J by 6 bases, leaving 6 bases between them. Per germline, CDR1 SGHRS and CDR2 YFSETQ. The CDR3 spells CASSLVVAGELFF. CDR3 bases: TGCGCCAGCAGCTTGGTAGTAGCCGGGGAGCTGTTTTTT.

The chain combines TRBV2 with TRBJ2-6; TRBD1 is a possible D gene (5 bases). Between the trimmed V and J ends, which lost 9 bases and 0 bases, there was a span of 12 bases. The CDR3 sequence is 15 residues long. Germline CDR1 is SNHLY and CDR2 is FYNNEI. Here the CDR3 DNA reads TGTGCCAGAAGTCTAGACAGCTCTGGGGCCAACGTCCTGACTTTC. Translation: CARSLDSSGANVLTF.

The chain uses TRBV6-1 and TRBJ2-1; no definite D call. Deletions cut 7 bases from V and 7 bases from J, with 14 bases between. Germline V gene sequence: CDR1 MNHNS, CDR2 SASEGT. The CDR3 loop spans 13 amino acids. The CDR3 DNA sequence: TGTGCCAGCACCAGCGCTGCCGGGAATGAGCAGTTCTTC. This translates into CASTSAAGNEQFF.

The chain is built from TRBV4-1 and TRBJ2-7, with TRBD1 identical over 7 bases. The CDR3 is 16 residues long. Per the germline V gene, CDR1 is MGHRA and CDR2 is YSYEKL. V lost 3 bases, J lost 6 bases, and 14 bases stayed unmatched. Here the CDR3 reads CASSQYPGQTNLEQYF. Written as DNA, the CDR3 is TGCGCCAGCAGCCAGTACCCGGGACAGACTAATCTCGAGCAGTACTTC.

The J gene is TRBJ1-1, the V gene TRBV4-3, with D possibly matching TRBD1 (5 bases). V dropped 1 base and J dropped 0 bases, with 9 bases sitting between them. CDR3 length: 15 residues. Germline V CDR1 and CDR2: LGHNA, YSLEER. In DNA form, the CDR3 reads TGCGCCAGCAGCCAAGGGGGCTTCTTGAACACTGAAGCTTTCTTT. This encodes CASSQGGFLNTEAFF.

This CDR3 is CASSLNLGYTF. DNA for the CDR3: TGTGCCAGCAGCTTAAACTTGGGCTACACCTTC. The V and J genes are TRBV7-9 and TRBJ1-2; no clear D gene. V lost 2 bases, J lost 8 bases, and 6 bases lay in between. The CDR3 spans 11 residues. Germline values: CDR1 SEHNR, CDR2 FQNEAQ (reference sequence).

This clone turned up a few times. The genes are TRBV27 and TRBJ2-5; maybe TRBD1 (6 bases). Germline values: CDR1 MNHEY, CDR2 SMNVEV (reference sequence). CDR3 length: 16 residues. V was clipped by 5 bases and J by 7 bases, with 23 bases between them. The CDR3: CASSPAVGGAGATQYF. The CDR3 coding sequence is TGTGCCAGCAGTCCGGCGGTTGGGGGCGCAGGGGCGACCCAGTACTTC.

The chain links TRBV4-1 to TRBJ1-2; possible D gene TRBD1, 5 bases. Germline assignment: CDR1 MGHRA and CDR2 YSYEKL. V gave up 1 base and J gave up 5 bases, with 14 bases separating them. The CDR3 runs 15 residues. The CDR3 DNA reads TGCGCCAGCAGCCAAGGGTCTGACAGATGGTATGGCTACACCTTC. It is translated as CASSQGSDRWYGYTF.

V usage is TRBV11-3 and J usage is TRBJ1-6, with 7 bases lining up with TRBD1. Germline lookup yields CDR1 SGHNT and CDR2 YENEEA. This CDR3 has 15 amino acids. After removal of 5 bases from V and 6 bases from J, the junction contained 7 bases not matched to a gene. The CDR3 nucleotides read TGTGCCAGCAGCCAAGAGACAGGGACTAATTCACCCCTCCACTTT. This codes for CASSQETGTNSPLHF.

The chain couples TRBV19 to TRBJ2-5; 13 nucleotides match TRBD2. Germline V gives CDR1 LNHDA, CDR2 SQIVND (reference sequence). J lost 4 bases, V lost 5 bases, and 7 bases had no gene match. The CDR3 length is 16 residues. The DNA of the CDR3 is TGTGCCAGTAGTTCCTTACTAGCGGGGGGGTCAGAGACCCAGTACTTC. Translated, it gives CASSSLLAGGSETQYF.